The rows below give T cell receptor beta chains drawn from one sample of a study of Graves' ophthalmopathy and Graves' hyperthyroidism. One entry per CDR3 protein, called by TCRdb with MiXCR from the multiplex PCR reads. The sample records about half a million distinct CDR3 sequences, 13% to 15% being singletons. Sequenced input: blood. Receptors were obtained from a woman between 25 and 40 years old with Graves' ophthalmopathy. The CDR3 runs from the conserved cysteine through the conserved F or W. A D gene is named only where the DNA matches it firmly. Some rows mark clone size as missing; the rest say once, few, many or name a class of expanded clone.

cdr3_nt: TGTGCCAGCAGTGGTCCCGGGACAGGGGGCAATCAGCCCCAGCATTTT; cdr3_aa: CASSGPGTGGNQPQHF; d_call: TRBD1; v_call: TRBV2; j_call: TRBJ1-5; clone_size: many
cdr3_nt: TGTGCCAGCACGGGGGCAGGGAGCACTGAAGCTTTCTTT; cdr3_aa: CASTGAGSTEAFF; d_call: -; v_call: TRBV6-1; j_call: TRBJ1-1; clone_size: many
cdr3_nt: TGCGCCAGCACCCCAGAGCAGGGGTACACTGAAGCTTTCTTT; cdr3_aa: CASTPEQGYTEAFF; d_call: -; v_call: TRBV5-1; j_call: TRBJ1-1; clone_size: few
cdr3_nt: TGTGCCAGCAGTTACTCTAGCAGGGGGCGTAATCAGCCCCAGCATTTT; cdr3_aa: CASSYSSRGRNQPQHF; d_call: TRBD1; v_call: TRBV6-5; j_call: TRBJ1-5; clone_size: many
cdr3_nt: TGTGCCAGCAGTCAGGGCTTTACCGGGGAGCTGTTTTTT; cdr3_aa: CASSQGFTGELFF; d_call: -; v_call: TRBV12-3/TRBV12-4; j_call: TRBJ2-2; clone_size: many
cdr3_nt: TGTGCCAGCTCCATCGAACGGCAGGGGGCCCAGCCCCAGCATTTT; cdr3_aa: CASSIERQGAQPQHF; d_call: TRBD1; v_call: TRBV6-1; j_call: TRBJ1-5; clone_size: many
cdr3_nt: TGTGCCAGCAGAGACTCAAGACTCCCCCTCCGATCCGCCGATGGCTACACCTTC; cdr3_aa: CASRDSRLPLRSADGYTF; d_call: -; v_call: TRBV6-4; j_call: TRBJ1-2; clone_size: many
cdr3_nt: TGTGCCACCAGTGATTTAGGGGATTATGGCTACACCTTC; cdr3_aa: CATSDLGDYGYTF; d_call: -; v_call: TRBV24-1; j_call: TRBJ1-2; clone_size: many
cdr3_nt: TGTGCCAGCAGGGAGCTCCAAGAGACCCAGTACTTC; cdr3_aa: CASRELQETQYF; d_call: -; v_call: TRBV6-1; j_call: TRBJ2-5; clone_size: many
cdr3_nt: TGTGCCAGCAGCGAGGGGCTTTTTCAGTACTTC; cdr3_aa: CASSEGLFQYF; d_call: -; v_call: TRBV2; j_call: TRBJ2-4; clone_size: -
cdr3_nt: TGTGCCAGCAGCACCTTTGAGGCTAGCGGGGGGCCCGGGGAGCTGTTTTTT; cdr3_aa: CASSTFEASGGPGELFF; d_call: TRBD2; v_call: TRBV4-2; j_call: TRBJ2-2; clone_size: -
cdr3_nt: TGTGCCAGCAGGCGCGGGACAGGGGATTTAGCTTTCTTT; cdr3_aa: CASRRGTGDLAFF; d_call: TRBD1; v_call: TRBV3-1; j_call: TRBJ1-1; clone_size: few
cdr3_nt: TGTGCCAGCAGTTACTGGACTACCCAAGAGACCCAGTACTTC; cdr3_aa: CASSYWTTQETQYF; d_call: -; v_call: TRBV6-5; j_call: TRBJ2-5; clone_size: many
cdr3_nt: TGCAGTGCTAGTGTTCAGGGTTTTAAGACCCAGTACTTC; cdr3_aa: CSASVQGFKTQYF; d_call: -; v_call: TRBV20-1; j_call: TRBJ2-5; clone_size: many
cdr3_nt: TGTGCCAGCAGTGGACAGTACCCCGAGGAGCAGTACTTC; cdr3_aa: CASSGQYPEEQYF; d_call: -; v_call: TRBV2; j_call: TRBJ2-7; clone_size: many
cdr3_nt: TGTGCCAGCAGTGGGACTAGCGGGAGGGTAGATACGCAGTATTTT; cdr3_aa: CASSGTSGRVDTQYF; d_call: TRBD2; v_call: TRBV2; j_call: TRBJ2-3; clone_size: many
cdr3_nt: TGCAGTGCTGGAGACAGCCGGAACACTGAAGCTTTCTTT; cdr3_aa: CSAGDSRNTEAFF; d_call: -; v_call: TRBV20-1; j_call: TRBJ1-1; clone_size: many
cdr3_nt: TGTGCCAGCAGGCCCGGAGGGTCTAATAATTCACCCCTCCACTTT; cdr3_aa: CASRPGGSNNSPLHF; d_call: -; v_call: TRBV7-9; j_call: TRBJ1-6; clone_size: many
cdr3_nt: TGTGCCAGCAGTGAAAGGAGCAGGGACCTATCGAACACTGAAGCTTTCTTT; cdr3_aa: CASSERSRDLSNTEAFF; d_call: -; v_call: TRBV6-1; j_call: TRBJ1-1; clone_size: many
cdr3_nt: TGTGCCACCAGCACCACCCTGGGAACAGCGGTCCAAGAGACCCAGTACTTC; cdr3_aa: CATSTTLGTAVQETQYF; d_call: -; v_call: TRBV15; j_call: TRBJ2-5; clone_size: many
cdr3_nt: TGTGCCAGCTCACCCTATTTAGCGGCGGAGACCCAGTACTTC; cdr3_aa: CASSPYLAAETQYF; d_call: -; v_call: TRBV18; j_call: TRBJ2-5; clone_size: many
cdr3_nt: TGTGCCAGCAGCCTCGGACAGGGGCCCCTCTATGGCTACACCTTC; cdr3_aa: CASSLGQGPLYGYTF; d_call: TRBD1; v_call: TRBV12-3/TRBV12-4; j_call: TRBJ1-2; clone_size: many
cdr3_nt: TGTGCCGGGGACCAACCGGACAATTTTTTCTACGAGCAGTACTTC; cdr3_aa: CAGDQPDNFFYEQYF; d_call: -; v_call: TRBV12-3/TRBV12-4; j_call: TRBJ2-7; clone_size: many
cdr3_nt: TGTGCCAGCACCGACGATAGCTATGGCTACACCTTC; cdr3_aa: CASTDDSYGYTF; d_call: -; v_call: TRBV12-3/TRBV12-4; j_call: TRBJ1-2; clone_size: many
cdr3_nt: TGTGCCAGTAGTATGCAAGGAGAAGGCGAGCAGTACTTC; cdr3_aa: CASSMQGEGEQYF; d_call: -; v_call: TRBV19; j_call: TRBJ2-7; clone_size: many
cdr3_nt: TGTGCCAGCAGCTATCATTCAAAGGCACCCCTCCACTTT; cdr3_aa: CASSYHSKAPLHF; d_call: -; v_call: TRBV27; j_call: TRBJ1-6; clone_size: many
cdr3_nt: TGTGCCAGCAGTCGGGACAGGGGAGTCGCTGAAGCTTTCTTT; cdr3_aa: CASSRDRGVAEAFF; d_call: TRBD1; v_call: TRBV2; j_call: TRBJ1-1; clone_size: -
cdr3_nt: TGCGCCAGCAGCTGGGACGCGGACGGGGGTGTGCAGTACTTC; cdr3_aa: CASSWDADGGVQYF; d_call: -; v_call: TRBV5-1; j_call: TRBJ2-7; clone_size: many
cdr3_nt: TGCAGTGCTCTAAAAGGGCAGGCCAGGAAGGGGCTCCTTAATTCACCCCTCCACTTT; cdr3_aa: CSALKGQARKGLLNSPLHF; d_call: -; v_call: TRBV20-1; j_call: TRBJ1-6; clone_size: -
cdr3_nt: TGTGCCAGCAGCTTAAACAGGGGGCGAGTCGTGGAGACCCAGTACTTC; cdr3_aa: CASSLNRGRVVETQYF; d_call: TRBD1; v_call: TRBV7-2; j_call: TRBJ2-5; clone_size: many
cdr3_nt: TGTGCCAGCAGCCAAGGGGACGGCTCGCCCAATTCACCCCTCCACTTT; cdr3_aa: CASSQGDGSPNSPLHF; d_call: -; v_call: TRBV3-1; j_call: TRBJ1-6; clone_size: -
cdr3_nt: TGTGCCAGCAGACCAATGGCAGGTAACAATCAGCCCCAGCATTTT; cdr3_aa: CASRPMAGNNQPQHF; d_call: -; v_call: TRBV28; j_call: TRBJ1-5; clone_size: many
cdr3_nt: TGTGCCAGCGGACAGGGAGGTACCAATCAGCCCCAGCATTTT; cdr3_aa: CASGQGGTNQPQHF; d_call: TRBD1; v_call: TRBV6-1; j_call: TRBJ1-5; clone_size: -
cdr3_nt: TGCGCCAGCAGCCAAAACAGGGGGCCGGGTCAGCCCCAGCATTTT; cdr3_aa: CASSQNRGPGQPQHF; d_call: TRBD1; v_call: TRBV4-1; j_call: TRBJ1-5; clone_size: many
cdr3_nt: TGTGCCAGCAGCTTAGGGACTAGCGGTGGAGAGACCCAGTACTTC; cdr3_aa: CASSLGTSGGETQYF; d_call: TRBD2; v_call: TRBV11-2; j_call: TRBJ2-5; clone_size: many
cdr3_nt: TGCGCCAGCAGCCTATCCGCGGAAGAGACCCAGTACTTC; cdr3_aa: CASSLSAEETQYF; d_call: -; v_call: TRBV5-1; j_call: TRBJ2-5; clone_size: few
cdr3_nt: TGCGCCAGCAGCCAAGATTCGGGTATCGGCTACGAGCAGTACTTC; cdr3_aa: CASSQDSGIGYEQYF; d_call: -; v_call: TRBV4-1; j_call: TRBJ2-7; clone_size: once
cdr3_nt: TGCGCCAGCAGCTTGATGATCACCGGGGAGCTGTTTTTT; cdr3_aa: CASSLMITGELFF; d_call: -; v_call: TRBV5-1; j_call: TRBJ2-2; clone_size: many
cdr3_nt: TGCGCCAGCAGCTCCATGCAAACAGGGATTAACGAGCAGTACTTC; cdr3_aa: CASSSMQTGINEQYF; d_call: -; v_call: TRBV5-1; j_call: TRBJ2-7; clone_size: -
cdr3_nt: TGTGCCAGCAGCGACGCGGGGGATTGGGTCTACGAGCAGTACTTC; cdr3_aa: CASSDAGDWVYEQYF; d_call: TRBD2; v_call: TRBV12-3/TRBV12-4; j_call: TRBJ2-7; clone_size: many
cdr3_nt: TGTGCCACCTGGGAGGGGAAAGGCAGCAATCAGCCCCAGCATTTT; cdr3_aa: CATWEGKGSNQPQHF; d_call: -; v_call: TRBV12-3/TRBV12-4; j_call: TRBJ1-5; clone_size: many
cdr3_nt: TGTGCCAGCAGCTTAGTAACAGGGGTGGAGTTGGGTTCACCCCTCCACTTT; cdr3_aa: CASSLVTGVELGSPLHF; d_call: TRBD1; v_call: TRBV13; j_call: TRBJ1-6; clone_size: many
cdr3_nt: TGTGCCAGCAGCGTTAGTGGACTAGAGCGCACAGATACGCAGTATTTT; cdr3_aa: CASSVSGLERTDTQYF; d_call: TRBD2; v_call: TRBV9; j_call: TRBJ2-3; clone_size: many
cdr3_nt: TGTGCCAGCAGCCTCTCCATGGCCAGGGGTCGGGTAGAGACCCAGTACTTC; cdr3_aa: CASSLSMARGRVETQYF; d_call: -; v_call: TRBV28; j_call: TRBJ2-5; clone_size: many
cdr3_nt: TGTGCCAGCAGCCCCCCCCGGGGGGGCCGCGCCGGGGAGCTGTTTTTT; cdr3_aa: CASSPPRGGRAGELFF; d_call: TRBD2; v_call: TRBV11-2; j_call: TRBJ2-2; clone_size: many
cdr3_nt: TGTGCCAGTAGTGTCCGGGACAAAAAAGAGACCCAGTACTTC; cdr3_aa: CASSVRDKKETQYF; d_call: -; v_call: TRBV19; j_call: TRBJ2-5; clone_size: many
cdr3_nt: TGTGCCAGCTCACCACAGGACATGAACACTGAAGCTTTCTTT; cdr3_aa: CASSPQDMNTEAFF; d_call: -; v_call: TRBV18; j_call: TRBJ1-1; clone_size: few
cdr3_nt: TGTGCCAGCAGCCACCGGGGGAGGGCCCAAGAGACCCAGTACTTC; cdr3_aa: CASSHRGRAQETQYF; d_call: TRBD2; v_call: TRBV14; j_call: TRBJ2-5; clone_size: many
cdr3_nt: TGTGCCAGCAGTTTAAAGCGGGGGGGAATCCTGAACACCGGGGAGCTGTTTTTT; cdr3_aa: CASSLKRGGILNTGELFF; d_call: TRBD2; v_call: TRBV12-3/TRBV12-4; j_call: TRBJ2-2; clone_size: few
cdr3_nt: TGTGCCAGCAGTTTACGGACAGCCTCCGGCTACGAGCAGTACTTC; cdr3_aa: CASSLRTASGYEQYF; d_call: -; v_call: TRBV6-5; j_call: TRBJ2-7; clone_size: many
cdr3_nt: TGTGCCAGCAGTTACCCCGGCGGGTACACTGAAGCTTTCTTT; cdr3_aa: CASSYPGGYTEAFF; d_call: -; v_call: TRBV28; j_call: TRBJ1-1; clone_size: -
cdr3_nt: TGTGCCAGCTCACCGTCCCTCCTAGAAGCTTTCTTT; cdr3_aa: CASSPSLLEAFF; d_call: -; v_call: TRBV18; j_call: TRBJ1-1; clone_size: few
cdr3_nt: TGCAGTGCTAGAGACTTGGGACTAGCGGGGGAGTGGAAAGAGACCCAGTACTTC; cdr3_aa: CSARDLGLAGEWKETQYF; d_call: TRBD2; v_call: TRBV20-1; j_call: TRBJ2-5; clone_size: many
cdr3_nt: TGTGCCAGCAGCCCCCCCGCCAGGGGTGTAAGCAATCAGCCCCAGCATTTT; cdr3_aa: CASSPPARGVSNQPQHF; d_call: -; v_call: TRBV12-3/TRBV12-4; j_call: TRBJ1-5; clone_size: many
cdr3_nt: TGTGCCAGCAGCTTAGAACTTCAAGAGACCCAGTACTTC; cdr3_aa: CASSLELQETQYF; d_call: -; v_call: TRBV11-2; j_call: TRBJ2-5; clone_size: many
cdr3_nt: TGTGCCAGCAGTAGGGAACATGGCGGCTACACCTTC; cdr3_aa: CASSREHGGYTF; d_call: -; v_call: TRBV2; j_call: TRBJ1-2; clone_size: many
cdr3_nt: TGTGCCAGCAGCGTAGTGGCAGGGGCCTTCTATAATTCACCCCTCCACTTT; cdr3_aa: CASSVVAGAFYNSPLHF; d_call: -; v_call: TRBV9; j_call: TRBJ1-6; clone_size: many
cdr3_nt: TGTGCCAGCAGCTCCGCCGGGACAGCCTACTCTGTTAATTCACCCCTCCACTTT; cdr3_aa: CASSSAGTAYSVNSPLHF; d_call: TRBD1; v_call: TRBV6-5; j_call: TRBJ1-6; clone_size: many
cdr3_nt: TGCAGTGCTAGATCCGGGGAGGGTCGGGAGACCCAGTACTTC; cdr3_aa: CSARSGEGRETQYF; d_call: TRBD2; v_call: TRBV20-1; j_call: TRBJ2-5; clone_size: many
cdr3_nt: TGTGCCAGCAGTTCGGGAGAAAAACTGTTTTTT; cdr3_aa: CASSSGEKLFF; d_call: -; v_call: TRBV6-2/TRBV6-3; j_call: TRBJ1-4; clone_size: -